This T cell receptor beta chain was retrieved from a study of OX40 agonist ivuxolimab in advanced cancers. The assay was immunoSEQ multiplex PCR, and TCRdb's table has in-frame clones only and misses some. There are roughly 44,000 clones in the sample; 65% to 85% occur only once, and 6% to 7% lies in the top ten. The CDR3 is 16 residues long. V lost 4 bases to trimming and J lost 0 bases, with 16 bases between them. In germline, CDR1 is SGDLS, CDR2 YYNGEE. The rearrangement links TRBV9 to TRBJ1-1; no reliable D call. The TCR was taken from an adult with an advanced solid tumor such as melanoma, head and neck, liver or kidney cancer. The source material was CD4+ or CD8+ T cells sorted from blood, sampled in a trial of the OX40 agonist ivuxolimab. This CDR3 is CASSHPPGTVNTEAFF. CDR3 DNA: TGTGCCAGCAGCCACCCCCCAGGAACAGTGAACACTGAAGCTTTCTTT. Filled out from reference TRBV9 and TRBJ1-1, the complete variable domain reads DSGVTQTPKHLITATGQRVTLRCSPRSGDLSVYWYQQSLDQGLQFLIQYYNGEERAKGNILERFSAQQFPDLHSELNLSSLELGDSALYFCASSHPPGTVNTEAFFGQGTRLTVV.